This TCR beta chain is from a study of T-cell memory formation after mild COVID-19. Study-level results: Clones contracting day 15 to 85 were balanced CD4/CD8; later expanders leaned CD4+.

TCRdb reprocessed the 5' RACE reads with MiXCR, giving one entry per CDR3 protein. The sample lists 300,000 to 400,000 distinct CDR3 sequences; roughly 15% were seen once. This clonotype has only a few counts. Its antigen is not known. This CDR3 comprises 13 residues. CDR1 and CDR2 from the germline V gene are MNHNS and SASEGT. Trimming took 10 bases from V and 6 from J; bases not matched to a gene: 12. The sample consisted of PBMCs or a T cell subset sorted from them (not recorded which). The chain combines TRBV6-1 with TRBJ2-7; 7 bases match TRBD1. The TCR originated in a young man who had mild COVID-19 (a few samples of this study predate the infection). Cell type and time point are not known. CDR3: CATSGTVFFEQYV. CDR3 coding DNA: TGTGCCACCTCCGGGACAGTCTTCTTCGAGCAGTACGTC.